Sequencing of this TCR beta chain was carried out in a study of blood T cell repertoires in COVID-19. Study-wide context: Sites across the United States, Italy and Spain contributed samples from acute and convalescent COVID-19. From T cells, B-cell-depleted T cells, or PBMCs came the material, which was cDNA or gDNA.

The V gene end was trimmed by 8 bases and the J gene end by 9 bases; junction bases not matched to a gene: 7. Germline V gene lookup returns CDR1 SGHTA and CDR2 FQGTGA. The CDR3 contains 12 residues. In the original processing: How many nucleated cells were present was estimated from reference gene primer amplification. Here immunoSEQ multiplex PCR was the method, and the copy in TCRdb shows in-frame clones only, minus some. The V and J calls and clone size come from that table; D and trimming were worked out from the DNA. This sample yields over 100,000 clones, of which 81% are seen a single time; almost 8.5% belongs to the top ten.

The source of this sequence is an older woman with active or convalescent COVID-19. Material for sequencing was peripheral blood. The rearrangement links TRBV7-3 to TRBJ2-3, with 8 bases fitting TRBD2. CDR3 region: CASGFREGTQYF. The CDR3 region has the DNA TGTGCCAGCGGTTTTCGGGAGGGCACGCAGTATTTT.